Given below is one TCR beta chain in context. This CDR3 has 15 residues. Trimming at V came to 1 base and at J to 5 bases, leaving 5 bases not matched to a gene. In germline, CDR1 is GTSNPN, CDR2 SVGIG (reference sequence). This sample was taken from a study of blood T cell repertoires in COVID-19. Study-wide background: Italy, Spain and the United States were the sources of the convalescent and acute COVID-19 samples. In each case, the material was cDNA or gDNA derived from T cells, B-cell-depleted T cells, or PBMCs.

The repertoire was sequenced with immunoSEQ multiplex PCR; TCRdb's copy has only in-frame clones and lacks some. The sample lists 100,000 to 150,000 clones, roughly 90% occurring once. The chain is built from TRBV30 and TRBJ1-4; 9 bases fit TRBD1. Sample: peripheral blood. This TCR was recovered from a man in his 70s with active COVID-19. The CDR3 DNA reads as TGTGCCTGGAGTGAAGGGACAGGGCGGAATGAAAAACTGTTTTTT. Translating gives CAWSEGTGRNEKLFF.